The sequence of this TCR beta chain was determined in a study of cytomegalovirus exposure and HLA in healthy donors (dated by TCRdb to about 2017). Study-wide context: An earlier analysis of several hundred of the donors reported more than 250 Gb of sequence data and 117 million unique TCR beta sequences from about 200 million T cells. Roughly 310 gigabases of sequencing data and 70 million to 100 million unique TCR sequences were included in an early release covering 550 to 650 HLA-typed donors. Among the approximately 400 genotyped donors, about 83% belonged to the genetic ancestry cluster associated with self-reported Caucasian donors. The study aimed to test whether signatures of past pathogen exposure could be identified by cataloging public T cell receptors. The study used immunosequencing to profile the T cell repertoires of 600 to 850 subjects and linked those repertoires to cytomegalovirus serostatus. A separate validation cohort of over 95 different subjects was used in addition to the approximately 700-subject first cohort. To predict cytomegalovirus infection status, the study brought together high-throughput TCR immunosequencing, statistical association of individual TCRs with disease status, and machine learning. A later analysis re-examined previously published TCR beta repertoires from just over 650 donors and added high-resolution HLA genotyping to investigate patterns of TCR occurrence. In the later analysis, no new phenotypic data were used to find candidate immune exposures; instead, reliance was placed on TCR beta sequences and their occurrence across donors. An earlier analysis of a few hundred of the donors applied high-throughput TCR beta sequencing to assess whether each TCR beta V gene segment acted as functional or pseudogenic. Donor age, sex, ethnicity and CMV serostatus were compiled alongside the repertoire data. In a later genetic analysis, genome-wide SNP genotypes for about three fifths of the roughly 670 donors were used, and that subset was treated as a discovery cohort. All discovery cohort repertoires had been generated using a single sequencing platform. Both class I and class II loci were covered by HLA typing, at four-digit resolution. The number of typed donors differed by locus: 629-630 for A, B, C, DRB1 and DQB1; 522 for DQA1; approximately 600 for DPA1; and roughly 490 for DPB1. Roughly 5 DR-DQ haplotypes were handled as single units for association and clustering, since linkage in the cohort was strong. Among under 450 genotyped donors of the cohort, an average of around 240,000 unique TCR beta nucleotide sequences were sequenced per donor, around 20% of them non-productive.

Notes on this clone: Its binding antigen is unknown. There are no base qualities to consult, and no much larger clone falls within one base. The same CDR3 can be traced to other DNA sequences in this sample.

The library was obtained by the immunoSEQ multiplex PCR assay. A mixture of 60 forward primers for TCR Vbeta segments and 13 reverse primers for TCR Jbeta segments was used in the multiplex PCR. A multiplex PCR assay on genomic DNA amplified the CDR3 region of rearranged TCR beta genes. The amplified TCR beta libraries were sequenced on the Illumina HiSeq System as 87-base-pair reads. As for the authors' bioinformatics: In a later analysis, tens of millions of unique TCR beta chains were counted across the roughly 670 repertoires, and around 11 million of these chains were shared by at least two donors. To remove PCR and sequencing errors, raw reads were error-corrected and collapsed into unique sequences using a nearest-neighbor algorithm that merged closely related sequences. V, D and J gene segments were assigned by aligning CDR3 sequences to IMGT reference sequences. Each retained sequence needed at least a six-nucleotide match to both a V gene segment and a J gene segment. A rearrangement counted as productive if the CDR3 had no stop codons and remained in frame with V and J, and every other rearrangement counted as non-productive. Following IMGT convention, CDR3 was defined as the stretch from the second conserved V-encoded cysteine to the conserved J-encoded phenylalanine. The earlier analysis of some 550 of the donors excluded any sequence lacking an unambiguous match to a single V gene segment. An earlier analysis of 587 of the donors called V segments functional above 56.7% productive rearrangements and segregating when the between-donor standard deviation exceeded 5%. A statistical classification framework was developed to diagnose cytomegalovirus status using the catalog of TCR beta chain sequences. In a later analysis, V and J genes were assigned by comparing TCR nucleotide sequences against IMGT/GENE-DB human TR gene sequences. A later analysis assigned CDR3 sequences and most-parsimonious VDJ recombination scenarios with the TCRdist pipeline. In a later analysis, every TCR beta chain was defined by the combination of its CDR3 amino acid sequence and its V-gene family, and reads without a unique V-gene family were dropped. A later analysis removed several hundred highly shared, low-generation-probability nucleotide sequences to deal with suspected cross-contamination and a sequencing artifact. A later analysis calculated a clonal expansion index for each public chain from normalized within-repertoire ranks of inferred template counts. A later analysis computed generation probabilities with a VDJ recombination model fitted to out-of-frame rearrangements, and checked the results against IGoR. In a later analysis, hypergeometric tests were used to score TCR-TCR, TCR-HLA and TCR-CMV co-occurrence, with a repertoire-size bias correction applied to TCR pairs. In a later analysis, false discovery rates were estimated by permuting HLA or CMV assignments 20 times. In a later analysis, co-occurring TCRs were grouped with DBSCAN, and TCRdist sequence similarity was added when clustering was performed within HLA-allele-positive subsets. For co-occurrence clustering, repertoires with fewer than 30,000 or more than 120,000 public chains were excluded, along with roughly 5 repertoires with anomalous nucleotide sharing. TCRdb limited this immuneACCESS table to in-frame rearrangements with V and J called. A share of clones is missing; checked studies link under half to unresolved V genes, and the rest is unexplained. The D gene and trimming were derived from the DNA, and the V and J assignments and clone size from that table. The sample has approximately 150,000 clones on record, 77% of them singletons. The top ten hold roughly 7.3% of the sample.

Overall results and qualifications from the work: Seventeen rarely observed V segments, including chromosome 9 orphons, were excluded from the earlier analysis of some 590 of the donors because counts were too low. A few of the identified cytomegalovirus-associated TCR beta chains were confirmed in vitro to be specific for cytomegalovirus antigens. The 87-base-pair reads could not distinguish some IMGT-functional V segments, including TRBV6-2 and TRBV6-3, so those segments were excluded. According to a later analysis, TCR association rates differed among HLA loci, with DRB1 alleles showing the most associated TCRs and HLA-C alleles showing the fewest. In both the original and validation cohorts, the classifier was reported to diagnose cytomegalovirus status with high specificity and sensitivity. While some public TCRs were present in many individuals, most TCR sequences turned up only very rarely across donors. Because HLA typing was unavailable for some donors at each locus, only the typed subset was used in association tests. Compared with equally common non-associated chains, HLA-associated TCR beta chains in a later analysis were more clonally expanded and had lower generation probabilities. Linkage disequilibrium might explain the correlated functional status among segregating V segments, but an unknown experimental factor could not be excluded. A total of 150 or so TCR beta chains were listed by the study as associated with cytomegalovirus. A later analysis associated approximately 17,000 TCR beta sequences with specific HLA alleles at a false discovery rate of 0.05. According to a later analysis, parvovirus B19, influenza, CMV and Epstein-Barr virus appeared linked to several top co-occurrence clusters. Broadly in line with IMGT annotations, most TCR beta V segments showed up in productive rearrangements about 87% or about 30% of the time in an earlier analysis of some 590 of the donors. Sequencing depth was assumed to be roughly uniform across donors in the presence/absence analyses, though that assumption may not hold. When HLA alleles, especially DR and DQ, strongly co-occurred, attributing TCR associations to individual alleles was difficult. A later genetic analysis reported fewer N-insertions in productive TCRs among donors in an Asian-associated ancestry cluster than the 666-donor mean. The sequencing pipeline was judged likely to have produced a cluster of highly shared sequence variants as a technical artifact. In a later genetic analysis, a missense DCLRE1C variant was associated with V-gene and J-gene trimming of TCR beta chains, and the association was replicated in an independent cohort. According to a later analysis, most CMV-associated TCR beta chains appeared to be HLA-restricted, and the HLA associations seemed to be driven largely by CMV exposure. The authors suggested that the approach could potentially be generalized to other disease states and immunological phenotypes. A further reported finding was that TCR beta sequences accurately predicted the HLA-A and HLA-B alleles for most subjects in the first cohort. In this cohort, only TCR beta chains were sequenced, and detectable features were limited by the absence of alpha or paired-chain data. CMV serostatus was the only immune exposure information available for the cohort.

V sheds 2 bases and J sheds 3 bases, leaving 5 bases between their ends. Looking up the germline V gene yields CDR1 MNHNS and CDR2 SASEGT. The CDR3 measures 12 amino acids from cysteine to phenylalanine. Just CDR3 DNA is preserved here, 36 bases in frame from base 1. The cohort consisted of 650 to 700 healthy bone marrow donors. All cohort members were sampled while nominally healthy, although unrecorded immune exposures were likely present. The donor tested CMV seropositive, placing the donor among the 250 to 300 seropositive members of the cohort. A peripheral blood sample was collected from each donor, and TCR beta sequencing was performed on peripheral blood mononuclear cells. Genomic DNA extraction from the blood cell samples was performed with the Qiagen DNeasy Blood Extraction Kit.

The sample comprised PBMCs. This sequence uses TRBV6-1 and TRBJ2-7, and perhaps TRBD1 as D gene, on 5 matching bases. The clonotype was recovered from a male donor in good health and CMV-seropositive. The DNA sequence is TGTGCCAGCAGTGAAAGGGGCTACGAGCAGTACTTC. Its translation is CASSERGYEQYF.